Reported below is one T cell receptor beta chain. Its antigen is not known. This entry belongs to a study of beta chain features in type 1 diabetes. Study findings and constraints: In all four CD4+ subsets, TCRB CDR3 length was significantly, moderately reduced in type 1 diabetes. Among patients, naive, central memory and Treg TCRB repertoires appeared more similar than among healthy donors.

Germline V gives CDR1 MNHEY, CDR2 SVGAGI. This CDR3 is 16 amino acids long. The trim removed 0 bases at V and 4 bases at J, leaving 7 bases unmatched. The isolated RNA, all of it, was reverse transcribed, so expressed TCRB transcripts were what got sequenced. Generated by immunoSEQ multiplex PCR, the TCRdb table keeps only in-frame clones and is missing some. The data show hundreds of thousands of clones, with around 15% seen just once and 0.035% to 0.04% held by the top ten. CD45RO/CCR7/CD25/CD127/CD95/CD27 separated CD4+ naive, central memory, regulatory and stem cell-like memory cells by sorting. The chain employs TRBV6-5 and TRBJ2-3, with 7 nucleotides matching TRBD1. Sequencing was done on a sample of naive CD4+ T cells from blood. The receptor comes from a man younger than 30 with type 1 diabetes. Here the CDR3 reads CASSYSGQVSADTQYF. CDR3 nucleotides: TGTGCCAGCAGTTACTCAGGACAGGTTTCAGCAGATACGCAGTATTTT.